Following are 21 T cell receptor beta chains from one sample sequenced in a study of blood T cells in healthy people across ages. Sample-barcoded 5' priming and a J-beta primer mix drove a second PCR of 7 to 11 cycles. TCRdb re-derived calls from the 5' RACE reads in MiXCR, one entry per CDR3 protein. The sample carries 1.4 million to 1.5 million distinct CDR3 sequences, around two fifths recorded once. Sequencing was performed on blood. The receptors were gathered from a woman aged 18-29 years in good health.

This clonotype was observed at least ten times. The DNA of the CDR3 is TGCAGTGCTAGAGATGTCTGGAGCTCCTACAATGAGCAGTTCTTC. Encoded protein: CSARDVWSSYNEQFF. The chain has TRBV20-1 and TRBJ2-1; D unresolved. Trimming stripped 0 bases from V and 0 bases from J, with 9 bases between. The CDR3 runs 15 residues. Germline-derived CDR1 and CDR2 are DFQATT and SNEGSKA (reference sequence).

The genes are TRBV20-1 and TRBJ2-7, with D perhaps TRBD1 (6 bases). The CDR3 is 12 residues long. In germline, CDR1 is DFQATT, CDR2 SNEGSKA (reference sequence). DNA for the CDR3: TGCAGAAAGACAGGATTCTCCTACGAGCAGTACTTC. Protein: CRKTGFSYEQYF.

This clonotype was seen a handful of times. The chain combines TRBV24-1 with TRBJ2-7; TRBD1 or TRBD2 may be the D gene (5 bases each). The J call may be in error: the DNA end matches TRBJ2-5 better. Germline values: CDR1 KGHDR, CDR2 SFDVKD. CDR3 length equals 15 residues. CDR3 nucleotide sequence: TGTGCCACCAGTGATCGGGACCCGGTGAGGGAGACCCAGTACTTC. Amino acid sequence: CATSDRDPVRETQYF.

V and J are TRBV12-3 or TRBV12-4 and TRBJ1-2, with 7 bases that match TRBD1. Germline trimming cut 5 bases from V and 6 bases from J; bases unmatched to any gene: 9. This CDR3 comprises 14 residues. The CDR3 loop is CASSERTGGHGYTF. The CDR3 coding sequence is TGTGCCAGCAGTGAGCGGACAGGTGGGCATGGCTACACCTTC.

The chain is built from TRBV7-9 and TRBJ2-4, with D uncertain. CDR1 SEHNR and CDR2 FQNEAQ come from the germline V gene (reference sequence). CDR3 length: 16 residues. Between the trimmed V and J ends, which lost 3 bases and 0 bases, there was a span of 12 bases. As DNA, the CDR3 is TGTGCCAGCAGCTTGGGCCAGCTAGTAGCCAAAAACATTCAGTACTTC. Its translation is CASSLGQLVAKNIQYF. The full variable domain, its missing parts supplied by reference TRBV7-9 and TRBJ2-4, is DTGVSQNPRHKITKRGQNVTFRCDPISEHNRLYWYRQTLGQGPEFLTYFQNEAQLEKSRLLSDRFSAERPKGSFSTLEIQRTEQGDSAMYLCASSLGQLVAKNIQYFGAGTRLSVL.

This chain connects TRBV5-5 to TRBJ1-1; D possibly corresponds to TRBD1 (6 bases). Trimming took 7 bases from V and 1 from J, leaving 14 bases between them. CDR1 is SGHKS, CDR2 YYEKEE, per germline (reference sequence). The CDR3 consists of 14 residues. The CDR3 DNA sequence: TGTGCCAGCCTCGGGGGCCTGGGGAACACTGAAGCTTTCTTT. Translating it yields CASLGGLGNTEAFF.

The chain couples TRBV28 to TRBJ1-3, with a tentative D call TRBD1 (6 bases). Germline values: CDR1 MDHEN, CDR2 SYDVKM. The CDR3 spans 15 residues. V gave up 3 bases and J gave up 1 base, with 10 bases separating them. CDR3 nucleotide sequence: TGTGCCAGCAGTTTGACAGGCCCGTCTGGAAACACCATATATTTT. Protein sequence: CASSLTGPSGNTIYF.

J is TRBJ2-1 and V is TRBV11-2; 8 bases are a match to TRBD2. Per the germline V gene, CDR1 is SGHAT and CDR2 is FQNNGV. CDR3 length: 16 amino acids. Unmatched junction bases numbered 9, after V lost 4 bases and J lost 4 bases. CDR3 DNA sequence: TGTGCCAGCAGCTCCCCCCCAGCGGGAGTGTACAATGAGCAGTTCTTC. Residues: CASSSPPAGVYNEQFF.

This clonotype turned up a few times. The chain employs TRBV10-3 and TRBJ2-1; D assignment may be TRBD1 or TRBD2 (6 bases each). The CDR3 runs 14 residues. Between the trimmed V and J ends, which lost 4 bases and 2 bases, there was a span of 9 bases. Per the germline V gene, CDR1 is ENHRY and CDR2 is SYGVKD. This chain's CDR3 is CAISGGGPYNEQFF. CDR3 coding DNA: TGTGCCATCAGTGGTGGGGGGCCCTACAATGAGCAGTTCTTC.

The chain links TRBV27 to TRBJ2-1; 7 bases fit TRBD2. Trimming at V came to 2 bases and at J to 8 bases, leaving 6 bases not matched to a gene. Germline CDR1 reads MNHEY; CDR2 reads SMNVEV (reference sequence). This CDR3 has 14 residues. In DNA form, the CDR3 reads TGTGCCAGCAGTTTAATGACTAGCCGGGATGAGCAGTTCTTC. Translating gives CASSLMTSRDEQFF.

The V gene is TRBV20-1, the J gene TRBJ1-5, with 10 bases that match TRBD1. The CDR3 totals 18 residues. J lost 6 bases, V lost 0 bases, and 14 bases had no gene match. Per the germline V gene, CDR1 is DFQATT and CDR2 is SNEGSKA (reference sequence). The CDR3 reads CSARDYGQGGPSGQPQHF. CDR3 nucleotide sequence: TGCAGTGCTAGAGATTACGGACAGGGGGGCCCCTCAGGTCAGCCCCAGCATTTT.

The V gene is TRBV20-1, the J gene TRBJ2-5; D is ambiguous. The DNA end favors TRBJ2-7, so the J call may be wrong. This CDR3 spans 12 amino acids. CDR1 is DFQATT and CDR2 is SNEGSKA in the germline V gene (reference sequence). CDR3 bases: TGCAGTGCTAGCCAGTCACCATACGAGCAGTACTTC. This translates into CSASQSPYEQYF.

V and J are TRBV30 and TRBJ2-7; the match to TRBD1 covers 9 bases. The trim removed 0 bases at V and 2 bases at J, leaving 2 bases unmatched. Germline loops: CDR1 GTSNPN, CDR2 SVGIG (reference sequence). The CDR3 loop spans 14 amino acids. CDR3 coding DNA: TGTGCCTGGAGTGTCGGGACAGGGACCTACGAGCAGTACTTC. Translated: CAWSVGTGTYEQYF.

This clonotype was picked up a small number of times. The genes are TRBV5-1 and TRBJ2-3; D ambiguous. The V gene lost 0 bases and the J gene lost 2 bases, with 7 bases spanning the gap. The CDR3 spans 14 residues. Germline loops: CDR1 SGHRS, CDR2 YFSETQ. The DNA for the CDR3 is TGCGCCAGCAGCTTGGCTTACGACACAGATACGCAGTATTTT. Its protein is CASSLAYDTDTQYF.

A few counts support this clonotype. V and J are TRBV14 and TRBJ1-6; unclear D gene. Germline V CDR1 and CDR2: SGHDN, FVKESK. There are 14 residues in the CDR3. The V end was cut by 4 bases, the J end by 8 bases, with 12 bases between. The CDR3 sequence is CASSLTRTYSPLHF. For the CDR3, the DNA is TGTGCCAGCAGCCTTACACGGACTTATTCACCCCTCCACTTT. Drawing the rest from reference TRBV14 and TRBJ1-6, the complete variable domain is EAGVTQFPSHSVIEKGQTVTLRCDPISGHDNLYWYRRVMGKEIKFLLHFVKESKQDESGMPNNRFLAERTGGTYSTLKVQPAELEDSGVYFCASSLTRTYSPLHFGNGTRLTVT.

This clonotype was counted only a few times. The rearrangement uses TRBV2 and TRBJ2-4; 7 nucleotides match TRBD1. The DNA end is a closer match to TRBJ2-5, so the J assignment may be wrong. CDR3 size: 15 residues. Per germline, CDR1 SNHLY and CDR2 FYNNEI. The CDR3 is CASSKQGQGQETQYF. DNA for the CDR3: TGTGCCAGCAGTAAACAGGGGCAGGGCCAAGAGACCCAGTACTTC.

Only a few counts were recorded for this clonotype. This chain uses TRBV27 with TRBJ2-3; the match to TRBD1 covers 8 bases. This CDR3 contains 14 residues. Per germline, CDR1 MNHEY and CDR2 SMNVEV (reference sequence). J gave up 6 bases and V 5 bases, and 7 bases lay outside the gene matches. Written as DNA, the CDR3 is TGTGCCAGCAGTGTCCTCAGGGGGCTTGATACGCAGTATTTT. This sequence encodes CASSVLRGLDTQYF.

The chain links TRBV13 to TRBJ2-1; 11 bases align to TRBD2. The J call may be wrong; the DNA end is better matched by TRBJ2-7. The CDR3 totals 19 residues. Per the germline V gene, CDR1 is PRHDT and CDR2 is FYEKMQ (reference sequence). In nucleotides, the CDR3 is TGTGCCAGCAGCTTGAGACTAGCGGGACCAGCCGACTCCTACAATGAGCAGTACTTC. Its translation: CASSLRLAGPADSYNEQYF.

The chain joins TRBV7-3 to TRBJ2-1, with 8 bases aligning to TRBD1. The V and J ends lost 2 bases and 6 bases, in that order; junction bases with no gene match: 6. CDR1 SGHTA and CDR2 FQGTGA come from the germline V gene. The CDR3 runs to 15 residues. The CDR3 region has the DNA TGTGCCAGCAGCTTACAGGGGGCATGGAGCAATGAGCAGTTCTTC. This sequence encodes CASSLQGAWSNEQFF.

This chain joins TRBV25-1 and TRBJ2-5, with D perhaps given as TRBD1 or TRBD2 (6 bases each). The V end was cut by 3 bases, the J end by 4 bases, with 12 bases between. The CDR3 runs to 14 residues. Germline CDR1 reads MGHDK; CDR2 reads SYGVNS. The CDR3 sequence: CASSEAQGGETQYF. Written as DNA, the CDR3 is TGTGCCAGCAGTGAGGCACAGGGAGGAGAGACCCAGTACTTC.

Notes on this clonotype: The junction differs from germline at one of its ends, possibly a read error. The chain has TRBV20-1 and TRBJ2-5; possibly TRBD2 for D (5 bases). Germline V gives CDR1 DFQATT, CDR2 SNEGSKA (reference sequence). The CDR3 loop spans 13 amino acids. The CDR3 coding sequence is TGCAGTGCTAGGCGGGCAGAAGAAGAGACCCGGTACTTC. Its translation: CSARRAEEETRYF.